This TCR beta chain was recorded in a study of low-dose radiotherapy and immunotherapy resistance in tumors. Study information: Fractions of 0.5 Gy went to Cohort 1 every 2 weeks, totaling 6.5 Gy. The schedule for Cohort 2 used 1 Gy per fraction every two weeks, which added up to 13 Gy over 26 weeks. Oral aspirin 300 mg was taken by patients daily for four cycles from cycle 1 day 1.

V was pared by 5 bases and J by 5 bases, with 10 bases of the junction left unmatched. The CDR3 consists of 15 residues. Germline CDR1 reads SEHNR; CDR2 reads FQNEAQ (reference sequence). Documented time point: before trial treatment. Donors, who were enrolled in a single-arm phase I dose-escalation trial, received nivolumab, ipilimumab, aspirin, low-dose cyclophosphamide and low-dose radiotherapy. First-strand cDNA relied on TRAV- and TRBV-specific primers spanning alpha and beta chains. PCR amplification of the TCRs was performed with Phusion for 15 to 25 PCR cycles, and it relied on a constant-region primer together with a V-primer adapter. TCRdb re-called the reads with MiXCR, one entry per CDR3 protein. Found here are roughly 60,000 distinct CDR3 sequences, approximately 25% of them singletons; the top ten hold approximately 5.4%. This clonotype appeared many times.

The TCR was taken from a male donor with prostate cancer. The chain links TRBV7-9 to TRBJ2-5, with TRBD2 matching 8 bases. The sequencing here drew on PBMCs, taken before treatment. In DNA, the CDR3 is TGTGCCAGCAGCCCTGTCGGGGGGGCCGGGGAGACCCAGTACTTC. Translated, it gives CASSPVGGAGETQYF.